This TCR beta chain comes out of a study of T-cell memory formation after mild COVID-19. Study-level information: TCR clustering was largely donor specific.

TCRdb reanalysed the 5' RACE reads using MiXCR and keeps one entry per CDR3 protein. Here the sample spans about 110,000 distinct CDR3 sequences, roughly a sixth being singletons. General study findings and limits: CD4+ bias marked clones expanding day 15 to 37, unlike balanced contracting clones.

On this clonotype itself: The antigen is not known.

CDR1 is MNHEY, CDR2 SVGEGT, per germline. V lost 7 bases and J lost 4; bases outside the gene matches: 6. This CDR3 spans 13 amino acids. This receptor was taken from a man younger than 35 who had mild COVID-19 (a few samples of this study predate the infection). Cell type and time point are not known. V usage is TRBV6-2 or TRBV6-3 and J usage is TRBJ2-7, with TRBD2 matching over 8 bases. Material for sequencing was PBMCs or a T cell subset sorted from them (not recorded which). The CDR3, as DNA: TGTGCCAGCACCGAGGGACTAGTTTACGAGCAGTACTTC. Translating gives CASTEGLVYEQYF.